A selection of T cell receptor beta chains follows, all from one sample in a study of T-cell reconstitution after alpha-beta-depleted transplantation in children. TCRdb re-analysed the PCR reads in MiXCR, keeping a single row per CDR3 protein. Of 700,000 to 950,000 distinct CDR3 sequences listed, roughly 15% are singletons. Sample: PBMCs, mostly from graft donor cells, taken 360 days after TCRalphabeta/CD19-depleted stem cell transplant. The receptors originated from a male patient under 18 who had a stem cell transplant for acute lymphoblastic leukemia, so the T cells may come from the graft donor. The CDR3 runs from the conserved cysteine through the conserved F or W. The D gene is left open where the match is weak. Not all rows give a size; the values are once, few, many and, for expanded clones, a class.

TGCAGCGTTCCGCAGGGAGATACGCAGTATTTT,CSVPQGDTQYF,NA,TRBV29-1,TRBJ2-3,NA
TGTGCCAGCAGACGGGTGGAGGGAATCCGGGCTCAGTTCTTC,CASRRVEGIRAQFF,NA,TRBV7-9,TRBJ2-1,NA
TGTGCCAGTAGTATAAGACTAGCGGGCCTCTACAATGAGCAGTTCTTC,CASSIRLAGLYNEQFF,TRBD2,TRBV19,TRBJ2-1,NA
TGTGCCAGCAGCTCGACCGGGACAGGGTTTTTCTACGAGCAGTACTTC,CASSSTGTGFFYEQYF,TRBD1,TRBV5-6,TRBJ2-7,many
TGCGCCAGCAGCTTGGCTCCGACTAGCGGGAAAACCTACGAGCAGTACTTC,CASSLAPTSGKTYEQYF,TRBD2,TRBV5-1,TRBJ2-7,few
TGTGCCAGCAGTCCATCCGGGACTAGTAGAATCGGGGAGCTGTTTTTT,CASSPSGTSRIGELFF,TRBD2,TRBV7-9,TRBJ2-2,few
TGTGCCAGCAGCACATGGACAGGGCTTTACGAGCAGTACTTC,CASSTWTGLYEQYF,TRBD1,TRBV7-8,TRBJ2-7,few
TGTGCCAGCCGGGGGGCAGGGAGGGAGAACATTCAGTACTTC,CASRGAGRENIQYF,NA,TRBV4-2,TRBJ2-4,NA
TGTGCCACCAGCAGAGAGAGAGTCCCTACCTACGAGCAGTACTTC,CATSRERVPTYEQYF,NA,TRBV15,TRBJ2-7,NA
TGCGCCAGCAGCCAACCGGGACTAGAGCCCTACGAGCAGTACTTC,CASSQPGLEPYEQYF,TRBD2,TRBV4-1,TRBJ2-7,NA
TGCGCCAGCAGCCAATCCCCTTCCCAGGGGAAGTACACCGGGGAGCTGTTTTTT,CASSQSPSQGKYTGELFF,NA,TRBV4-1,TRBJ2-2,many